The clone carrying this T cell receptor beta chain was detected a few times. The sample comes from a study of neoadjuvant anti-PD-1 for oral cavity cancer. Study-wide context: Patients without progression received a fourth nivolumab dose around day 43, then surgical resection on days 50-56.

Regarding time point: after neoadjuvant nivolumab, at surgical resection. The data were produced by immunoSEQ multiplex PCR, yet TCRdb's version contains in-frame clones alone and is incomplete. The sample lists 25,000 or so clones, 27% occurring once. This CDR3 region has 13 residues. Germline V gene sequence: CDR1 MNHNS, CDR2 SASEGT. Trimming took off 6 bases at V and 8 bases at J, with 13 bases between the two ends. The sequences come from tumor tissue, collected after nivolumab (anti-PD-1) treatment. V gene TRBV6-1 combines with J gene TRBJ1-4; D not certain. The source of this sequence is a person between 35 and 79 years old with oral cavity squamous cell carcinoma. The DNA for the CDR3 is TGTGCCAGCAGGGACCTTGTAGGGGAAAAACTGTTTTTT. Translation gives CASRDLVGEKLFF.